These 23 T cell receptor beta chains share one sample of origin, sequenced in a study. Cells sorted as Tregs were CD4+, CD25+ and CD127-/low. TCRdb re-analysed the 5' RACE reads in MiXCR, keeping a single row per CDR3 protein. The table lists more than 55,000 distinct CDR3 sequences, about 28% of them singletons. The sample consisted of tumor-infiltrating Tregs sorted from the breast tumor. All receptors derive from a female donor with breast cancer.

Ten or more counts support this clonotype. Written as DNA, the CDR3 is TGCGCCAGCAGCTCCGCCCCGGACGGACTATACGAGCAGTACTTC. Translating it yields CASSSAPDGLYEQYF. The chain has TRBV5-1 and TRBJ2-7; D possibly corresponds to TRBD2 (6 bases). The V gene lost 3 bases and the J gene lost 4 bases, with 17 bases spanning the gap. This CDR3 comprises 15 residues. Germline-derived CDR1 and CDR2 are SGHRS and YFSETQ.

The table lists this clonotype with a few counts. The chain links TRBV28 to TRBJ2-7; TRBD1 aligns across 8 bases. CDR1 is MDHEN and CDR2 is SYDVKM in the germline V gene. There are 13 residues in the CDR3. V dropped 5 bases and J dropped 5; count of bases not matched to a gene: 5. The chain's CDR3 is CASSTHRGNEQYF. DNA of the CDR3: TGTGCCAGCAGTACCCACAGGGGGAACGAGCAGTACTTC.

Only a few counts were recorded for this clonotype. The chain employs TRBV30 and TRBJ2-3; 9 bases match TRBD2. This CDR3 contains 20 residues. Germline CDR1 and CDR2: GTSNPN and SVGIG (reference sequence). V lost 5 bases to trimming and J lost 0 bases; unmatched junction nucleotides: 21. CDR3 amino acids: CAWASEGLANSPLSTDTQYF. The CDR3 DNA reads TGTGCCTGGGCGTCAGAGGGACTAGCCAATTCCCCCCTTAGCACAGATACGCAGTATTTT.

V and J are TRBV6-1 and TRBJ1-1, with D possibly being TRBD1 (6 bases). Germline-derived CDR1 and CDR2 are MNHNS and SASEGT. The V end lost 5 bases, the J end lost 5 bases, and 18 bases lay between the germline ends. This CDR3 spans 15 amino acids. The CDR3 bases are TGTGCCAGCAGTTTAATGTCAGGGGCGGAGACTGAAGCTTTCTTT. Translation: CASSLMSGAETEAFF.

The V gene is TRBV11-3, the J gene TRBJ2-5; 12 bases align to TRBD2. V gave up 5 bases and J gave up 4 bases; unmatched junction bases: 5. The CDR3 is 15 residues long. Germline assignment: CDR1 SGHNT and CDR2 YENEEA. CDR3 bases: TGTGCCAGCAGCCAACGGACTAGCGGGGTAGAGACCCAGTACTTC. Amino acid sequence: CASSQRTSGVETQYF.

V is TRBV7-6 and J is TRBJ2-7; the D gene is possibly TRBD2 (5 bases). The CDR3 consists of 14 residues. The V gene lost 1 base and the J gene lost 3 bases, with 10 bases spanning the gap. Looked up from germline, CDR1 is SGHVS and CDR2 is FNYEAQ. The CDR3 region is CASSLDRGHYEQYF. CDR3 DNA sequence: TGTGCCAGCAGCTTAGATCGGGGTCACTACGAGCAGTACTTC.

V and J are TRBV30 and TRBJ1-4; TRBD1 aligns across 7 bases. CDR1 and CDR2 from the germline V gene are GTSNPN and SVGIG (reference sequence). The CDR3 extends over 16 amino acids. The J segment lost 0 bases and the V segment lost 3 bases, leaving 7 bases of the junction unmatched. The CDR3 DNA reads TGTGCCTGGAGCTTCGGACAGGCCGCAACTAATGAAAAACTGTTTTTT. This codes for CAWSFGQAATNEKLFF.

This clonotype appeared a few times. Just one base apart from a much larger clone, this may be a read error. The V and J genes are TRBV20-1 and TRBJ2-3; 13 bases map to TRBD2. The germline V gene encodes CDR1 DFQATT and CDR2 SNEGSKA (reference sequence). J lost 6 bases, V lost 8 bases, and 11 bases had no gene match. The CDR3 has 15 residues. CDR3 DNA sequence: TGCAGTACGAAAACTAGCGGGGGGGCCTCGGATACGCAGTATTTT. As protein: CSTKTSGGASDTQYF.

The rearrangement joins TRBV19 to TRBJ2-7; TRBD2 matches 7 bases. The V and J ends lost 5 bases and 4 bases, in that order; junction bases with no gene match: 11. From germline, CDR1 is LNHDA and CDR2 SQIVND (reference sequence). This CDR3 is built from 15 residues. The CDR3, as DNA: TGTGCCAGTAGTCCCCGTGGGGGGGGAAGGTACGAGCAGTACTTC. Protein: CASSPRGGGRYEQYF.

This clonotype was found a few times. A much larger clone differs from this one at a single base, so this may be a read error. V and J are TRBV7-2 and TRBJ2-3; D gene uncertain. The CDR3 totals 14 residues. Trimming took 2 bases from V and 0 from J, leaving 6 bases between them. Germline loops: CDR1 SGHTA, CDR2 FQGNSA. The DNA of the CDR3 is TGTACCAGCAGCTTAACGTTAAGCACAGATACGCAGTATTTT. It encodes CTSSLTLSTDTQYF. Together with reference TRBV7-2 and TRBJ2-3, the CDR3 gives the full variable domain: GAGVSQSPSNKVTEKGKDVELRCDPISGHTALYWYRQSLGQGLEFLIYFQGNSAPDKSGLPSDRFSAERTGGSVSTLTIQRTQQEDSAVYLCTSSLTLSTDTQYFGPGTRLTVL.

This rearrangement joins TRBV11-1 to TRBJ2-7; 13 nucleotides line up with TRBD2. From germline, CDR1 is SGHAT and CDR2 FQDESV (reference sequence). Trimming cost V 5 bases and J 5 bases; bases outside gene matches: 12. CDR3 length: 17 residues. DNA of the CDR3: TGTGCCAGCAGCCCAGGAGGTTGGGGACTAGCGGGACACGAGCAGTACTTC. This codes for CASSPGGWGLAGHEQYF. The full variable domain, its missing parts supplied by reference TRBV11-1 and TRBJ2-7, is EAEVAQSPRYKITEKSQAVAFWCDPISGHATLYWYRQILGQGPELLVQFQDESVVDDSQLPKDRFSAERLKGVDSTLKIQPAELGDSAMYLCASSPGGWGLAGHEQYFGPGTRLTVT.

This clonotype was seen more than once but under ten times. One end of the junction varies from germline; a read error may be responsible. The chain links TRBV12-3 or TRBV12-4 to TRBJ1-4; weak D call: TRBD1 (6 bases). This CDR3 contains 15 residues. The CDR3 loop is CVSTQGRGINEKLFF. The CDR3 DNA sequence: TGTGTCAGCACCCAAGGCAGGGGAATTAATGAAAAACTGTTTTTT.

In its sample, this clonotype is medium-sized. An end of the junction does not agree with germline; a read error may underlie this. V is TRBV6-1 and J is TRBJ1-1; no definite D call. Germline V lookup: CDR1 MNHNS, CDR2 SASEGT. CDR3 length: 14 amino acids. CDR3 nucleotide sequence: TGTGCCAGCAGGGAAGGCCCGGGAAACCCTGAAGCTTTCTTT. This gives the protein CASREGPGNPEAFF.

This clonotype came up a few times. The chain has TRBV28 and TRBJ1-6; possibly TRBD1 for D (5 bases). The CDR3 is 19 amino acids. In germline, CDR1 is MDHEN, CDR2 SYDVKM. Trimming removed 6 bases at V and 7 bases at J, with 28 bases between. The CDR3 protein is CASSLTRDSSNFGNSPLHF. The CDR3 DNA is TGTGCCAGCAGCCTTACTCGAGACAGTAGCAATTTCGGAAATTCACCCCTCCACTTT.

In DNA form, the CDR3 reads TGTGCCACCTCGACCAGCTCCTACAATGAGCAGTTCTTC. Its translation is CATSTSSYNEQFF. V and J are TRBV6-6 and TRBJ2-1, with D unresolved. Between the trimmed V and J ends, which lost 10 bases and 0 bases, there was a span of 10 bases. This CDR3 is 13 amino acids long. CDR1 is MNHNY, CDR2 SVGAGI, per germline (reference sequence).

The sample holds many counts of this clonotype. The chain links TRBV5-1 to TRBJ2-1; D is ambiguous. Germline CDR1 SGHRS, CDR2 YFSETQ. The CDR3 is made up of 13 amino acids. The V and J ends lost 2 bases and 4 bases respectively, with 7 bases between them. CDR3 nucleotide sequence: TGCGCCAGCAGCTTCCCCGATTACAATGAGCAGTTCTTC. This encodes CASSFPDYNEQFF.

The chain couples TRBV5-1 to TRBJ1-2; TRBD1 matches at 10 bases. The CDR3 covers 14 residues. The germline gives CDR1 SGHRS, CDR2 YFSETQ. J lost 8 bases, V lost 0 bases, and 4 bases had no gene match. CDR3 DNA sequence: TGCGCCAGCAGCTTGGATGGGACAGGGGACGGCTACACCTTC. This sequence encodes CASSLDGTGDGYTF.

The rearrangement links TRBV10-2 to TRBJ2-7, with 8 positions matching TRBD2. V lost 7 bases to trimming and J lost 0 bases; unmatched junction nucleotides: 5. Germline V lookup: CDR1 WSHSY, CDR2 SAAADI. The CDR3 runs 14 residues. This chain's CDR3 is CASKERGTSYEQYF. The CDR3 nucleotides are TGCGCCAGCAAGGAGCGGGGGACCTCCTACGAGCAGTACTTC.

This clonotype was seen more than once but under ten times. The chain is built from TRBV6-2 or TRBV6-3 and TRBJ2-3; 10 bases fit TRBD1. The CDR3 spans 15 residues. Trimming took 7 bases from V and 6 from J; bases not matched to a gene: 10. Germline loops: CDR1 MNHEY, CDR2 SVGEGT. CDR3 sequence reads: CASKVRTGGNDTQYF. The CDR3 nucleotides are TGTGCCAGCAAGGTCAGGACAGGGGGGAACGATACGCAGTATTTT.

V usage is TRBV7-3 and J usage is TRBJ2-2; a weak D match, TRBD2 (6 bases). CDR1 is SGHTA, CDR2 FQGTGA, per germline. This CDR3 spans 14 amino acids. V lost 0 bases and J lost 7, with 9 bases in between. The CDR3 here is CASSLTREYGELFF. In nucleotides, the CDR3 is TGTGCCAGCAGCTTAACCCGGGAGTACGGGGAGCTGTTTTTT.

This clonotype was counted only a few times. V gene TRBV5-4 combines with J gene TRBJ2-6; 9 bases map to TRBD1. The CDR3 covers 17 residues. The V gene end was trimmed by 4 bases and the J gene end by 1 base; junction bases not matched to a gene: 6. Per the germline V gene, CDR1 is SGHNT and CDR2 is YYREEE (reference sequence). In DNA form, the CDR3 reads TGTGCCAGCAGCCGGGACAGGGTCCTATCTGGGGCCAACGTCCTGACTTTC. Its translation is CASSRDRVLSGANVLTF.

This clonotype was counted between two and nine times. The CDR3 region is CASSLLGADTQYF. In nucleotides, the CDR3 is TGTGCCAGCAGCTTGTTGGGTGCAGATACGCAGTATTTT. The chain carries TRBV5-5 and TRBJ2-3, with D unclear. The V gene lost 1 base and the J gene lost 4 bases, with 7 bases spanning the gap. CDR1 is SGHKS and CDR2 is YYEKEE in the germline V gene (reference sequence). The length of the CDR3 is 13 residues.

V and J are TRBV6-5 and TRBJ2-1; D call uncertain. The CDR3 has 16 residues. Trimming took 0 bases from V and 1 from J, leaving 10 bases between them. Looked up from germline, CDR1 is MNHEY and CDR2 is SVGAGI. For the CDR3, the DNA is TGTGCCAGCAGTTACTCGAAGGGTACGTCCTACAATGAGCAGTTCTTC. This sequence encodes CASSYSKGTSYNEQFF.